Following are 23 T cell receptor beta chains from one sample sequenced in a study of blood T cell repertoires in COVID-19. The repertoire was sequenced with immunoSEQ multiplex PCR; TCRdb's copy has only in-frame clones and lacks some. The sample shows roughly 23,000 clones, over 85% of them seen only once. Sequencing was done on a sample of peripheral blood. Receptor source: a woman of 80 years or more with active COVID-19.

The chain uses TRBV28 and TRBJ1-2, with TRBD1 identical over 7 bases. CDR1 MDHEN and CDR2 SYDVKM come from the germline V gene. Losses at the gene ends were 6 bases for V and 4 bases for J; bases not matched to a gene: 8. The CDR3 is 14 amino acids. In DNA, the CDR3 is TGTGCCAGCAGCCCTTCGACAGGGAGCTATGGCTACACCTTC. Protein product: CASSPSTGSYGYTF.

The V call is TRBV5-1, the J call TRBJ2-7; D is perhaps TRBD1 (6 bases). Trimming took off 3 bases at V and 3 bases at J, with 10 bases between the two ends. The CDR3 spans 13 residues. The germline CDR1 and CDR2 sequences are SGHRS and YFSETQ. CDR3 coding DNA: TGCGCCAGCAGCTGGGGACATGGCTACGAGCAGTACTTC. Its translation: CASSWGHGYEQYF.

This clone has just a few counts. The chain is built from TRBV24-1 and TRBJ1-2; possibly TRBD1 for D (5 bases). Trimming cost V 7 bases and J 7 bases, with 15 bases left between them. This CDR3 region has 13 residues. The V gene's germline CDR1 is KGHDR and CDR2 SFDVKD. DNA of the CDR3: TGTGCCACCAGCTCTAGGGGTCACTGTGGCTACACCTTC. It codes for CATSSRGHCGYTF.

This chain uses TRBV7-2 with TRBJ1-1; a weak D match, TRBD1 (5 bases). This CDR3 has 15 residues. The germline V gene has CDR1 SGHTA and CDR2 FQGNSA. V was clipped by 1 base and J by 0 bases, with 9 bases between them. The CDR3 region is CASSLGGGMNTEAFF. DNA of the CDR3: TGTGCCAGCAGCTTAGGGGGGGGTATGAACACTGAAGCTTTCTTT.

The chain joins TRBV11-3 to TRBJ2-1; TRBD2 is a possible D gene (6 bases). V was pared by 5 bases and J by 5 bases, with 10 bases between. The CDR3 has 13 amino acids. The germline V gene encodes CDR1 SGHNT and CDR2 YENEEA. The CDR3 region has the DNA TGTGCCAGCAGCCACGGGGGAGACAATGAGCAGTTCTTC. Translation gives CASSHGGDNEQFF.

This chain links TRBV5-5 with TRBJ2-1, with 8 bases identical to TRBD1. Germline assignment: CDR1 SGHKS and CDR2 YYEKEE (reference sequence). CDR3 length: 15 amino acids. V lost 2 bases to trimming and J lost 5 bases; unmatched junction nucleotides: 6. The CDR3 bases are TGTGCCAGCAGCTTTCCCGGGACAGGTAACAATGAGCAGTTCTTC. It translates to CASSFPGTGNNEQFF.

J is TRBJ2-5 and V is TRBV5-4, with TRBD1 identical over 7 bases. The germline V gene encodes CDR1 SGHNT and CDR2 YYREEE (reference sequence). Unmatched junction bases numbered 2, after V lost 2 bases and J lost 1 base. The length of the CDR3 is 14 residues. The CDR3 sequence: CASSLQGLQETQYF. CDR3 coding DNA: TGTGCCAGCAGCTTACAGGGGCTCCAAGAGACCCAGTACTTC. Full variable domain (remainder filled in from reference TRBV5-4 and TRBJ2-5): ETGVTQSPTHLIKTRGQQVTLRCSSQSGHNTVSWYQQALGQGPQFIFQYYREEENGRGNFPPRFSGLQFPNYSSELNVNALELDDSALYLCASSLQGLQETQYFGPGTRLLVL.

V is TRBV15 and J is TRBJ2-7; tentative D call: TRBD2 (5 bases). The CDR3 is 15 amino acids. V dropped 5 bases and J dropped 0 bases, with 14 bases sitting between them. Germline V gene data show CDR1 as LNHNV and CDR2 as YYDKDF (reference sequence). The CDR3 sequence: CATSGRTGNSYEQYF. The CDR3 DNA is TGTGCCACCAGCGGCCGGACTGGGAACTCCTACGAGCAGTACTTC.

The chain uses TRBV4-2 and TRBJ2-7, with D tentatively TRBD2 (5 bases). CDR1 and CDR2 (germline): LGHNA, YNFKEQ. The CDR3 runs 15 residues. Trimming took 4 bases from V and 2 from J, leaving 15 bases between them. CDR3 DNA: TGTGCCAGCAGCCCTTCGGTGAGCGGAACCTACGAGCAGTACTTC. It is translated as CASSPSVSGTYEQYF.

The V call is TRBV29-1, the J call TRBJ2-7, with a possible D match to TRBD1 (6 bases). The V and J ends lost 4 bases and 4 bases respectively, with 8 bases between them. CDR3 size: 11 residues. Germline CDR1 reads SQVTM; CDR2 reads ANQGSEA. CDR3 DNA: TGCAGCGTTGGGACAGTTTACGAGCAGTACTTC. Protein product: CSVGTVYEQYF.

This clone has just one count. The chain employs TRBV7-9 and TRBJ2-7; TRBD2 matches at 8 bases. CDR1 is SEHNR and CDR2 is FQNEAQ in the germline V gene (reference sequence). After removal of 5 bases from V and 3 bases from J, the junction contained 15 bases not matched to a gene. The CDR3 is 17 residues long. The CDR3 nucleotides read TGTGCCAGCAGCCCACGTTTGCGGGGGGACGCCTACTACGAGCAGTACTTC. It is translated as CASSPRLRGDAYYEQYF.

This CDR3 is CASSLGPPPNTQYF. In nucleotides, the CDR3 is TGTGCCAGCAGCTTAGGGCCCCCACCAAATACGCAGTATTTT. This chain joins TRBV11-2 and TRBJ2-3; no firm D call. V lost 1 base and J 7 bases, leaving 12 bases between the germline ends. The germline V gene encodes CDR1 SGHAT and CDR2 FQNNGV. CDR3 length: 14 residues.

The V gene is TRBV27, the J gene TRBJ2-2; 7 bases line up with TRBD1. This CDR3 spans 16 amino acids. Germline V CDR1 and CDR2: MNHEY, SMNVEV (reference sequence). V dropped 7 bases and J dropped 6; count of bases not matched to a gene: 14. CDR3 bases: TGTGCCAGCACAAAGGACAGGAAACATGACGCCGGGGAGCTGTTTTTT. Translated, it gives CASTKDRKHDAGELFF.

J is TRBJ2-5 and V is TRBV6-4; the D gene is possibly TRBD1 (6 bases). The CDR3 length is 17 residues. Germline values: CDR1 MRHNA, CDR2 SNTAGT. Trimming took 2 bases from V and 4 from J, leaving 20 bases between them. DNA of the CDR3: TGTGCCAGCAGTGACACCCACTTCGGCTCCAGGGGAGAGACCCAGTACTTC. Encoded protein: CASSDTHFGSRGETQYF.

The V call is TRBV7-9, the J call TRBJ1-2; D gene ambiguous. The V end was cut by 1 base, the J end by 7 bases, with 7 bases between. Germline CDR1 and CDR2: SEHNR and FQNEAQ (reference sequence). The CDR3 runs 12 residues. In DNA form, the CDR3 reads TGTGCCAGCAGCTTAGAGCGGTTTGGCTACACCTTC. Protein product: CASSLERFGYTF.

V gene TRBV4-1 combines with J gene TRBJ1-2, with D possibly TRBD1 on 5 matching bases. This CDR3 is built from 14 residues. Germline CDR1 is MGHRA and CDR2 is YSYEKL. Trimming left V 0 bases short and J 2 bases short, with 7 bases between. This CDR3 reads CASSQDKGNYGYTF. The CDR3 DNA follows: TGCGCCAGCAGCCAAGATAAGGGGAACTATGGCTACACCTTC.

The CDR3 DNA reads as TGTGCCAGCAGCGAAGTGGGGTCGGGGGGGCCCACAGATACGCAGTATTTT. It specifies CASSEVGSGGPTDTQYF. The chain carries TRBV4-2 and TRBJ2-3; TRBD2 matches at 8 bases. Germline CDR1 reads LGHNA; CDR2 reads YNFKEQ. Losses at the gene ends were 5 bases for V and 2 bases for J; bases not matched to a gene: 12. The CDR3 runs to 17 residues.

The chain carries TRBV4-3 and TRBJ2-7; TRBD1 matches at 8 bases. CDR1 is LGHNA, CDR2 YSLEER, per germline. This CDR3 contains 14 residues. V lost 3 bases and J lost 1; bases outside the gene matches: 2. CDR3 sequence reads: CASSQDRASYEQYF. Here the CDR3 DNA reads TGCGCCAGCAGCCAGGACAGGGCGTCCTACGAGCAGTACTTC.

The chain links TRBV4-2 to TRBJ1-1; maybe TRBD1 (6 bases). The CDR3 sequence is 16 residues long. Trimming removed 1 base from V and 6 bases from J, with 18 bases in between. Germline V gene data show CDR1 as LGHNA and CDR2 as YNFKEQ. The CDR3 region has the DNA TGTGCCAGCAGCCAAGGAATGATGGACAGAGTCGCTGAAGCTTTCTTT. This translates into CASSQGMMDRVAEAFF.

The V call is TRBV7-9, the J call TRBJ2-2; 7 positions match TRBD1. The J segment lost 3 bases and the V segment lost 5 bases, leaving 9 bases of the junction unmatched. CDR1 SEHNR and CDR2 FQNEAQ come from the germline V gene (reference sequence). This CDR3 contains 16 residues. The CDR3 DNA reads as TGTGCCAGCAGCGCCCGACAGGGCCCCGACACCGGGGAGCTGTTTTTT. This codes for CASSARQGPDTGELFF.

This clone was counted a few times. This chain uses TRBV3-1 (or the pseudogene TRBV3-2) with TRBJ1-3; D uncertain. The germline CDR1 and CDR2 sequences are LGHDT and YNNKEL (reference sequence). The CDR3 consists of 15 residues. The V gene lost 2 bases and the J gene lost 0 bases, with 8 bases spanning the gap. The CDR3 DNA follows: TGTGCCAGCAGCCAATCGTCCGGCTCTGGAAACACCATATATTTT. As protein: CASSQSSGSGNTIYF.

This clone has more than one count but fewer than ten. The genes are TRBV11-2 and TRBJ1-4, with a tentative D call TRBD1 (6 bases). The germline CDR1 and CDR2 sequences are SGHAT and FQNNGV. V dropped 5 bases and J dropped 4 bases, with 14 bases sitting between them. This CDR3 is 15 amino acids long. CDR3 residues: CASSMSTGDNEKLFF. In nucleotides, the CDR3 is TGTGCCAGCAGCATGTCGACAGGAGATAATGAAAAACTGTTTTTT.

The chain couples TRBV29-1 to TRBJ1-2; no reliable D call. Germline V gene data show CDR1 as SQVTM and CDR2 as ANQGSEA. The CDR3 sequence is 12 residues long. V was trimmed by 1 base and J by 8 bases, leaving 11 bases between them. In DNA form, the CDR3 reads TGCAGCGTTGAAGGTACGGGGTCAGGCTACACCTTC. As protein: CSVEGTGSGYTF.